Presented here are 13 T cell receptor beta chains from one specimen sequenced in a study of STAT5B mutations in CD4+ large granular lymphocyte leukemia. Libraries were prepared by immunoSEQ multiplex PCR; TCRdb keeps only in-frame clonotypes and omits some of them. The sample holds tens of thousands of clones, more than 65% seen once. Sequenced sample: CD4+ T cells from blood buffy coats. All receptors come from a human donor in good health.

The rearrangement uses TRBV12-5 and TRBJ2-2, with 8 bases fitting TRBD2. The CDR3 length is 15 residues. V was pared by 5 bases and J by 1 base, with 3 bases of the junction left unmatched. Germline V CDR1 and CDR2: LGHNT, FRNRAP. The CDR3 region has the DNA TGTGCTAGTGGTCCTCTAGCGGGGAACACCGGGGAGCTGTTTTTT. Its translation is CASGPLAGNTGELFF.

The chain recombines TRBV11-2 with TRBJ1-2, with TRBD1 identical over 8 bases. Germline V CDR1 and CDR2: SGHAT, FQNNGV. The CDR3 totals 14 residues. J was trimmed by 4 bases and V by 5 bases; bases with no gene match: 6. Here the CDR3 DNA reads TGTGCCAGCAGCCCATCGACAGGGGCCTATGGCTACACCTTC. Its translation is CASSPSTGAYGYTF.

The table lists this clone with a few counts. V is TRBV10-3 and J is TRBJ1-2; the D is unclear. The V end was cut by 2 bases, the J end by 4 bases, with 5 bases between. Germline assignment: CDR1 ENHRY and CDR2 SYGVKD. This CDR3 contains 12 residues. The CDR3 spells CAISETPYGYTF. CDR3 coding DNA: TGTGCCATCAGTGAGACACCCTATGGCTACACCTTC.

The CDR3 DNA reads TGTGCCAGCAGCAATCAAGACAAGGATGGCTACACCTTC. Amino acids: CASSNQDKDGYTF. V is TRBV7-9 and J is TRBJ1-2; D uncertain. The CDR3 runs to 13 residues. V was shortened by 5 bases and J by 6 bases, with 13 bases between the two germline ends. Germline assignment: CDR1 SEHNR and CDR2 FQNEAQ (reference sequence).

The chain employs TRBV28 and TRBJ2-2, with 11 bases identical to TRBD2. Germline values: CDR1 MDHEN, CDR2 SYDVKM. V was clipped by 7 bases and J by 7 bases; unmatched bases: 8. The CDR3 loop spans 15 amino acids. The chain's CDR3 is CASTNSGRAGGELFF. The CDR3 bases are TGTGCCAGCACCAATAGCGGGAGGGCCGGCGGGGAGCTGTTTTTT.

The V call is TRBV12-5, the J call TRBJ1-5; no reliable D call. Germline V lookup: CDR1 LGHNT, CDR2 FRNRAP. The length of the CDR3 is 17 residues. V gave up 4 bases and J gave up 0 bases, with 16 bases separating them. CDR3 DNA: TGTGCTAGTGGTTGGTCCGGGTCCACTTATAGCAATCAGCCCCAGCATTTT. Its protein product is CASGWSGSTYSNQPQHF.

The V gene is TRBV11-2, the J gene TRBJ1-3, with D unresolved. The V and J ends lost 4 bases and 0 bases respectively, with 13 bases between them. From germline, CDR1 is SGHAT and CDR2 FQNNGV. The CDR3 is 16 residues long. This chain's CDR3 is CASSSLGRNSGNTIYF. For the CDR3, the DNA is TGTGCCAGCAGCTCCTTGGGCCGGAACTCTGGAAACACCATATATTTT. Full variable domain (rest looked up from reference TRBV11-2 and TRBJ1-3): EAGVAQSPRYKIIEKRQSVAFWCNPISGHATLYWYQQILGQGPKLLIQFQNNGVVDDSQLPKDRFSAERLKGVDSTLKIQPAKLEDSAVYLCASSSLGRNSGNTIYFGEGSWLTVV.

V and J are TRBV18 and TRBJ1-2, with a tentative D call TRBD1 (5 bases). Germline V gives CDR1 KGHSH, CDR2 LQKENI. The germline V and J ends were trimmed by 3 bases and 4 bases, with 15 bases remaining between them. The length of the CDR3 is 15 residues. The CDR3 nucleotides read TGTGCCAGCTCACCTGCAGGGAGTTTGGGCTATGGCTACACCTTC. Protein product: CASSPAGSLGYGYTF.

The chain combines TRBV7-9 with TRBJ2-5; 10 bases are a match to TRBD1. CDR3 length: 15 amino acids. CDR1 is SEHNR and CDR2 is FQNEAQ in the germline V gene (reference sequence). Trimming cost V 5 bases and J 5 bases; bases outside gene matches: 8. The CDR3 DNA sequence: TGTGCCAGCAGCCGAGACAGGGGGCAGATGGAGACCCAGTACTTC. It specifies CASSRDRGQMETQYF.

The rearrangement links TRBV2 to TRBJ2-1; TRBD2 is a possible D gene (5 bases). V lost 7 bases and J lost 2, with 12 bases in between. Germline CDR1 is SNHLY and CDR2 is FYNNEI. The CDR3 runs to 14 residues. CDR3 sequence: CASKPGTTYNEQFF. DNA for the CDR3: TGTGCCAGCAAGCCGGGAACTACCTACAATGAGCAGTTCTTC.

This sequence joins TRBV29-1 and TRBJ1-1, with D tentatively TRBD1 (5 bases). Per germline, CDR1 SQVTM and CDR2 ANQGSEA. There are 14 residues in the CDR3. Trimming shortened V by 2 bases and J by 1 base, and 11 bases separated the two germline ends. In DNA, the CDR3 is TGCAGCGTTGAAAGGCAGGGAAGGAACACTGAAGCTTTCTTT. Protein product: CSVERQGRNTEAFF. Full variable domain (missing parts from reference TRBV29-1 and TRBJ1-1): SAVISQKPSRDICQRGTSLTIQCQVDSQVTMMFWYRQQPGQSLTLIATANQGSEATYESGFVIDKFPISRPNLTFSTLTVSNMSPEDSSIYLCSVERQGRNTEAFFGQGTRLTVV.

The chain has TRBV7-3 and TRBJ2-3; the match to TRBD2 covers 8 bases. V dropped 2 bases and J dropped 2; count of bases not matched to a gene: 6. This CDR3 spans 16 amino acids. The germline V gene encodes CDR1 SGHTA and CDR2 FQGTGA. The CDR3 DNA is TGTGCCAGCAGCTTACGGGGCGGGGGGACCACAGATACGCAGTATTTT. Its translation: CASSLRGGGTTDTQYF.

The chain links TRBV5-1 to TRBJ1-2, with TRBD1 as a possible D gene (6 bases). This CDR3 has 18 residues. The V gene's germline CDR1 is SGHRS and CDR2 YFSETQ. V was cut by 0 bases and J by 0 bases, with 18 bases left in between. The CDR3 protein is CASSLDYRAIITNYGYTF. For the CDR3, the DNA is TGCGCCAGCAGCTTGGATTACAGGGCAATCATTACTAACTATGGCTACACCTTC.